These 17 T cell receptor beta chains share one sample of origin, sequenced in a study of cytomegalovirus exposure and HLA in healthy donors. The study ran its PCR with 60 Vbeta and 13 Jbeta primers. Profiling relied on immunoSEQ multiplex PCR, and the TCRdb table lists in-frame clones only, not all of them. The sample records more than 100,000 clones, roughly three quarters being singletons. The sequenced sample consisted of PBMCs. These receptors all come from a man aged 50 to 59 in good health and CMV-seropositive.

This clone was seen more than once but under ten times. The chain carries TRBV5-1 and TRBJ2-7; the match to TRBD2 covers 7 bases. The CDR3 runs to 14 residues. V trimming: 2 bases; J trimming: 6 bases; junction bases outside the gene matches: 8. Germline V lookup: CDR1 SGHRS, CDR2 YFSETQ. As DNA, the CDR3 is TGCGCCAGCAGCTTTTTTGGGGAGGGGTCCGAGCAGTACTTC. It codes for CASSFFGEGSEQYF.

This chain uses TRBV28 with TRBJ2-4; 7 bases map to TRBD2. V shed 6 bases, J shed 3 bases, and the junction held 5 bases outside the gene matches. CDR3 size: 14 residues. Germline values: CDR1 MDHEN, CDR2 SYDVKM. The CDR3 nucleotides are TGTGCCAGCAGCTCCGGGGGGAGCAAAAACATTCAGTACTTC. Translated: CASSSGGSKNIQYF.

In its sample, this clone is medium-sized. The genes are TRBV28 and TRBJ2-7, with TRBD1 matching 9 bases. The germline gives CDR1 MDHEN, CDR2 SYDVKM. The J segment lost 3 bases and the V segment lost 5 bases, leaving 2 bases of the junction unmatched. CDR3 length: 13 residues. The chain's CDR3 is CASSGTGSYEQYF. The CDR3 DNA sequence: TGTGCCAGCAGTGGGACAGGGAGCTACGAGCAGTACTTC.

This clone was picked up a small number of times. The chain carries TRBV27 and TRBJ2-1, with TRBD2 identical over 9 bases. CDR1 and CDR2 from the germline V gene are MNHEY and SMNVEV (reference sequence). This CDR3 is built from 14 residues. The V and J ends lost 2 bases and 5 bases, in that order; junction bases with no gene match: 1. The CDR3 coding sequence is TGTGCCAGCAGTTTAGCGGGAGGGGACAATGAGCAGTTCTTC. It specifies CASSLAGGDNEQFF.

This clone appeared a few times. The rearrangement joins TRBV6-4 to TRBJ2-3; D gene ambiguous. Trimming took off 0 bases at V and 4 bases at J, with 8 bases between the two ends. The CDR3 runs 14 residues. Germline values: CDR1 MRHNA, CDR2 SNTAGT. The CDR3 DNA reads TGTGCCAGCAGTGACTCACTTGAATCAGATACGCAGTATTTT. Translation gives CASSDSLESDTQYF.

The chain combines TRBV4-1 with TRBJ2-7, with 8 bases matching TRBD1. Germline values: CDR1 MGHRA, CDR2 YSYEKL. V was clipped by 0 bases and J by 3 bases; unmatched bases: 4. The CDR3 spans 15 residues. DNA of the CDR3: TGCGCCAGCAGCCAAGATGACAGGGGAGGCTACGAGCAGTACTTC. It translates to CASSQDDRGGYEQYF.

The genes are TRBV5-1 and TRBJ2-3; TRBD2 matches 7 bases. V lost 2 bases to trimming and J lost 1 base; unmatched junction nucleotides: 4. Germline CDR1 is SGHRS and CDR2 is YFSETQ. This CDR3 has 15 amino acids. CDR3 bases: TGCGCCAGCAGCTTTTCTAGCGGCCGCACAGATACGCAGTATTTT. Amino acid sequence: CASSFSSGRTDTQYF.

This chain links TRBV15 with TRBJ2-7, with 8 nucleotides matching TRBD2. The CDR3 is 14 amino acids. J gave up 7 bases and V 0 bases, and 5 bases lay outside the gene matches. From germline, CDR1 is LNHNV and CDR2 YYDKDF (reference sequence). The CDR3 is CATSRDVAGKEQYF. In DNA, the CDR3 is TGTGCCACCAGCAGAGACGTAGCGGGAAAGGAGCAGTACTTC. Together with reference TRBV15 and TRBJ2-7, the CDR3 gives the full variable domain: DAMVIQNPRYQVTQFGKPVTLSCSQTLNHNVMYWYQQKSSQAPKLLFHYYDKDFNNEADTPDNFQSRRPNTSFCFLDIRSPGLGDTAMYLCATSRDVAGKEQYFGPGTRLTVT.

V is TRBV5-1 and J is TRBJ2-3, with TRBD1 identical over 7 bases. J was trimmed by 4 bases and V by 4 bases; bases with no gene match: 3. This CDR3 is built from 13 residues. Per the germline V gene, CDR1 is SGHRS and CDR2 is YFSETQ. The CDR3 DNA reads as TGCGCCAGCAGCGAAGGGACAGCAGATACGCAGTATTTT. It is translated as CASSEGTADTQYF.

The CDR3 DNA is TGTGCCAGCAGTTACAGTGGGAGCACTGAAGCTTTCTTT. Its protein is CASSYSGSTEAFF. The chain joins TRBV6-5 to TRBJ1-1; D gene unclear. Germline CDR1 MNHEY, CDR2 SVGAGI. The CDR3 consists of 13 residues. V was cut by 2 bases and J by 4 bases, with 8 bases left in between.

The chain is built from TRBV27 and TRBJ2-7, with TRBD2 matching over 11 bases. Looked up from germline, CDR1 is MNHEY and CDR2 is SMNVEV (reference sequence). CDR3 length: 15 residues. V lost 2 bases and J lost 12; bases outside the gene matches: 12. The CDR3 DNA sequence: TGTGCCAGCAGTTTAAAGCCCGAAACTAGCGGGAGCCGGTACTTC. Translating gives CASSLKPETSGSRYF.

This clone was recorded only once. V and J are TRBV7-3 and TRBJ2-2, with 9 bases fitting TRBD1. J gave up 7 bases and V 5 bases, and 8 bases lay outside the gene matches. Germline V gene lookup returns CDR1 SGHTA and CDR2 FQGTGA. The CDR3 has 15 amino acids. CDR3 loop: CASSPGQGFDGELFF. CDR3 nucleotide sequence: TGTGCCAGCAGCCCGGGACAGGGTTTTGACGGGGAGCTGTTTTTT.

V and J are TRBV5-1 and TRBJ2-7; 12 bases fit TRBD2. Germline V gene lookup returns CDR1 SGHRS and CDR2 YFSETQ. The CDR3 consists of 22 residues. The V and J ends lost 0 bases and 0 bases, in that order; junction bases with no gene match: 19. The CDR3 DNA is TGCGCCAGCAGCTTGGGGGGGCTATCCCTGCTAGCGGGAGGGTATAGCTCCTACGAGCAGTACTTC. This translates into CASSLGGLSLLAGGYSSYEQYF.

The CDR3, as DNA: TGTGCCATCACCCTAGCGGGAGAGGGAACGCAGTATTTT. This encodes CAITLAGEGTQYF. The rearrangement joins TRBV10-3 to TRBJ2-3, with 10 positions matching TRBD2. The CDR3 has 13 amino acids. The ends lost 7 bases at V and 9 bases at J; junction bases unmatched: 7. Germline V CDR1 and CDR2: ENHRY, SYGVKD.

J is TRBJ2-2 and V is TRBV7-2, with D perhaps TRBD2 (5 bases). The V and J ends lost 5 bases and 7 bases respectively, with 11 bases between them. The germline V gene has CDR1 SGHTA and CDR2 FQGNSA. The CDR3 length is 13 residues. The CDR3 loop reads CASSPQRGGELFF. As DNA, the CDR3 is TGTGCCAGCAGCCCGCAACGGGGCGGGGAGCTGTTTTTT.

The CDR3 DNA follows: TGCGCCAGCAGCCTCGGAGGTACCAGGGGGCGCGAAAAACTGTTTTTT. It specifies CASSLGGTRGREKLFF. The chain is built from TRBV4-3 and TRBJ1-4; TRBD1 matches 8 bases. V was clipped by 4 bases and J by 8 bases; unmatched bases: 12. The CDR3 has 16 residues. In germline, CDR1 is LGHNA, CDR2 YSLEER.

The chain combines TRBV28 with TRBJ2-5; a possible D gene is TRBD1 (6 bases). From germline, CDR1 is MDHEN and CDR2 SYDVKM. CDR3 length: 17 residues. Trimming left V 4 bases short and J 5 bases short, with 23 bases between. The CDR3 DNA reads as TGTGCCAGCAGTTACACCCAGGGGCCCTCAACGTCGGAGACCCAGTACTTC. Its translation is CASSYTQGPSTSETQYF.